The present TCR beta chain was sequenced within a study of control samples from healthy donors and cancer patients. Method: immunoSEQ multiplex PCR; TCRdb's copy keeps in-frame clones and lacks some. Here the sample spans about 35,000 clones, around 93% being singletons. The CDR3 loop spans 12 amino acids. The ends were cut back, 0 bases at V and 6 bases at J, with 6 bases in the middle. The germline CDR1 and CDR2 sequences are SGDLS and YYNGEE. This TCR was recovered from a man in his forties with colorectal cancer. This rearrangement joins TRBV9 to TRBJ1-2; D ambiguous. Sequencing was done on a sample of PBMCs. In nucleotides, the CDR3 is TGTGCCAGCAGCGTAGCCGGAAATGGCTACACCTTC. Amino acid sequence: CASSVAGNGYTF.